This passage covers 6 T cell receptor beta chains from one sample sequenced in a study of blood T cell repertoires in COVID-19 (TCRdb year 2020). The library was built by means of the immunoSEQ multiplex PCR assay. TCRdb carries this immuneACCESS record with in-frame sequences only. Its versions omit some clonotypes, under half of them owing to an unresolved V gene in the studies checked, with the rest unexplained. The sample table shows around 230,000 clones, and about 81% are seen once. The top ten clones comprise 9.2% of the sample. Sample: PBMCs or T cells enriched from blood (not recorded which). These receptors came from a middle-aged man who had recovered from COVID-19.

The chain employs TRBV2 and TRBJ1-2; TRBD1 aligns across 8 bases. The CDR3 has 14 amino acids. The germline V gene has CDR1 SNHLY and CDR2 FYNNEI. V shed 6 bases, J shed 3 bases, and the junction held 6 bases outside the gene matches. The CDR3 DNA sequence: TGTGCCAGCAGGGTACAGGGGGGCGACTATGGCTACACCTTC. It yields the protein CASRVQGGDYGYTF.

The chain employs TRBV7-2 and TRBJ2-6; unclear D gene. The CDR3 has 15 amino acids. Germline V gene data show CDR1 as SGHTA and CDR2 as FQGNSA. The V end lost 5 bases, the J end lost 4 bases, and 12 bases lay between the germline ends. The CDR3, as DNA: TGTGCCAGCAGCCCACAAGTTCAGGGGGCCAACGTCCTGACTTTC. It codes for CASSPQVQGANVLTF.

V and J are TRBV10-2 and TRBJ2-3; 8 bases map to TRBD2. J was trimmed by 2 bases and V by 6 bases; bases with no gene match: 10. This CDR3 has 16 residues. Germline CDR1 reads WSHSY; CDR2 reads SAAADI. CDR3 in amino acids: CASRGGSGSFTDTQYF. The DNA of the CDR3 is TGCGCCAGCAGAGGGGGGAGCGGGAGCTTCACAGATACGCAGTATTTT.

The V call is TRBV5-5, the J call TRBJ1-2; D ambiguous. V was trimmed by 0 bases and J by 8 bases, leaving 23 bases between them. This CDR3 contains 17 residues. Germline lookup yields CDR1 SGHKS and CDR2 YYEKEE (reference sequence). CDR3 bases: TGTGCCAGCAGCTTGGCCGGTGTCTCAACCCCCTCTATGGGCTACACCTTC. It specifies CASSLAGVSTPSMGYTF.

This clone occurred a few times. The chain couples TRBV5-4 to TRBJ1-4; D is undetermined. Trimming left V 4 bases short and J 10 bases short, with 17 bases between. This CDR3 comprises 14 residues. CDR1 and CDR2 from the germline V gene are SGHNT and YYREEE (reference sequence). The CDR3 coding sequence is TGTGCCAGCAGCCTGGAGGGTCCCCGGGGAAAACTGTTTTTT. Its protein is CASSLEGPRGKLFF.

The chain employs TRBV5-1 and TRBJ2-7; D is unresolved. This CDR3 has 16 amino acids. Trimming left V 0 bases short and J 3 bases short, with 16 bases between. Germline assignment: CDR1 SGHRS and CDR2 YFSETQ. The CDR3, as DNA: TGCGCCAGCAGCTTGGATGGCCTCGGCGGTTTCTACGAGCAGTACTTC. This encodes CASSLDGLGGFYEQYF.